The entry below gives a single T cell receptor (beta chain) sequence along with its context. TCRdb ran MiXCR on the 5' RACE reads and lists one entry per CDR3 protein. The sample gives around 680,000 distinct CDR3 sequences, 8.6% of which show up once; more than 0.75% is in the top ten. These data originate in a study of identical twins. Healthy Caucasians, and only they, were the donors. The CDR3 is 13 residues long. Germline V gives CDR1 DFQATT, CDR2 SNEGSKA (reference sequence). Trimming removed 4 bases from V and 8 bases from J, with 17 bases in between. These same data were also listed under a study on yellow fever vaccine responses in identical twins.

This chain joins TRBV20-1 and TRBJ2-5, with D perhaps matching TRBD2 (6 bases). This receptor was identified in a woman between 18 and 29 years old in good health. Sequenced material: PBMCs. The DNA of the CDR3 is TGCAGTGCTAAGGGAGGACCCACATTAACCCAGTACTTC. The encoded protein is CSAKGGPTLTQYF.